This TCR beta chain is from a study of T cell repertoires in cytomegalovirus infection. Study-level background: Carrying CMV and the relevant HLA type showed in public TCR beta signatures.

Each CDR3 protein gets one entry after TCRdb re-called the reads with MiXCR. This repertoire shows approximately 500,000 distinct CDR3 sequences, approximately 15% found once; its top ten account for about 24%. The ends were cut back, 4 bases at V and 6 bases at J, with 11 bases in the middle. This CDR3 spans 13 amino acids. The germline gives CDR1 SGHRS, CDR2 YFSETQ. Concerning this clonotype itself: The antigen remains undetermined.

Regarding the study as a whole: The cumulative frequency of public TCR beta families identified carriers of CMV plus the relevant HLA. Clonotypes of TCR beta that were HLA-C-restricted and CMV-specific dominated the ex vivo response.

Sequenced input: CD8+ T cells from PBMCs. The receptor's source is a human donor in good health (CMV status not recorded). Some clones in this sample may be carry-over from other donors' samples. The V and J genes are TRBV5-1 and TRBJ2-4; D is undetermined. The CDR3 here is CASSEQTRNIQYF. For the CDR3, the DNA is TGCGCCAGCAGCGAGCAGACCAGAAACATTCAGTACTTC.